This TCR beta chain is from a study of T cell responses to AZD1222 COVID-19 vaccine. Second-dose schedules of about 4 or about 12 weeks were combined. The repertoire was sequenced with immunoSEQ multiplex PCR; TCRdb's copy has only in-frame clones and lacks some. Of about 130,000 clones listed, about nine tenths are singletons. In regard to this clone: As yet, its antigen is unknown.

Trimming at V came to 0 bases and at J to 2 bases, leaving 1 base not matched to a gene. The CDR3 sequence is 15 residues long. Germline V gene lookup returns CDR1 SGHNT and CDR2 YYREEE (reference sequence). Study-wide results and limits: The study sampled repertoires only after the peak T cell response. The number of AZD1222 recipients seropositive at baseline was only five to seven.

This TCR derives from an adult who received the AZD1222 COVID-19 vaccine. The chain couples TRBV5-4 to TRBJ2-2; 7 bases fit TRBD2. The specimen comprised peripheral blood, sampled 28 days after the second AZD1222 dose. CDR3 in amino acids: CASSLVAGNTGELFF. CDR3 in DNA: TGTGCCAGCAGCTTGGTAGCGGGTAACACCGGGGAGCTGTTTTTT. Drawing the rest from reference TRBV5-4 and TRBJ2-2, the complete variable domain is ETGVTQSPTHLIKTRGQQVTLRCSSQSGHNTVSWYQQALGQGPQFIFQYYREEENGRGNFPPRFSGLQFPNYSSELNVNALELDDSALYLCASSLVAGNTGELFFGEGSRLTVL.